Detailed here is one TCR beta chain. V dropped 4 bases and J dropped 6 bases, with 11 bases sitting between them. The germline V gene has CDR1 SGHDT and CDR2 YYEEEE. The CDR3 is 14 amino acids. These data originate in a study of blood T cell repertoires in COVID-19. Repertoires were generated with immunoSEQ multiplex PCR, while TCRdb's copy carries only in-frame clones and drops some. Among around 160,000 clones listed, around 81% were seen once. The clonotype comes from a woman in her forties with active or convalescent COVID-19. The rearrangement joins TRBV5-6 to TRBJ1-6, with D maybe TRBD1 (6 bases). The specimen was peripheral blood. The DNA for the CDR3 is TGTGCCAGCAGCCTGGACAGCTCTAATTCACCCCTCCACTTT. It codes for CASSLDSSNSPLHF.